This T cell receptor beta chain originates from a study of blood T cell repertoires in COVID-19. Study overall: There were acute and convalescent COVID-19 samples, and they came from the United States, Italy and Spain.

This clone showed up just a few times. Trimming shortened V by 3 bases and J by 6 bases, and 5 bases separated the two germline ends. This CDR3 is built from 12 residues. From germline, CDR1 is KGHSH and CDR2 LQKENI. Produced via immunoSEQ multiplex PCR; TCRdb's table is partial and in-frame only. The sample holds roughly 230,000 clones; about 85% are singletons and the top ten take roughly 6.7%. Study members were between roughly 18 and 100 years old and lived in approximately 25 US regions. V usage is TRBV18 and J usage is TRBJ1-4; D is unresolved. The sequence was collected from a woman aged 45-59 years who had been exposed to COVID-19. Sequencing was performed on PBMCs or T cells enriched from blood (not recorded which). The CDR3 loop reads CASSPSDEKLFF. DNA of the CDR3: TGTGCCAGCTCACCCTCGGATGAAAAACTGTTTTTT. The variable domain in full, completed from reference TRBV18 and TRBJ1-4, reads NAGVMQNPRHLVRRRGQEARLRCSPMKGHSHVYWYRQLPEEGLKFMVYLQKENIIDESGMPKERFSAEFPKEGPSILRIQQVVRGDSAAYFCASSPSDEKLFFGSGTQLSVL.